The 5 T cell receptor beta chains below were found in one sample sequenced in a study of T cell responses to AZD1222 COVID-19 vaccine. Clones were sequenced by immunoSEQ multiplex PCR, and TCRdb holds only the in-frame ones, with some missing. The data hold some 100,000 clones, with about 90% observed a single time. Sequencing was performed on peripheral blood, taken 28 days after the second AZD1222 dose. Source of these receptors: an adult who received the AZD1222 COVID-19 vaccine.

The chain is built from TRBV9 and TRBJ1-1; D not certain. V was trimmed by 7 bases and J by 2 bases, leaving 9 bases between them. Germline values: CDR1 SGDLS, CDR2 YYNGEE. The CDR3 sequence is 12 residues long. The CDR3: CASSGANTEAFF. The CDR3 coding sequence is TGTGCCAGCTCGGGCGCCAACACTGAAGCTTTCTTT. Full variable domain (outside the CDR3, taken from reference TRBV9 and TRBJ1-1): DSGVTQTPKHLITATGQRVTLRCSPRSGDLSVYWYQQSLDQGLQFLIQYYNGEERAKGNILERFSAQQFPDLHSELNLSSLELGDSALYFCASSGANTEAFFGQGTRLTVV.

The genes are TRBV7-2 and TRBJ1-3, with D possibly matching TRBD1 (5 bases). There are 15 residues in the CDR3. V was shortened by 2 bases and J by 0 bases, with 8 bases between the two germline ends. CDR1 is SGHTA, CDR2 FQGNSA, per germline. The CDR3, as DNA: TGTGCCAGCAGCTTACGGGACGGCTCTGGAAACACCATATATTTT. Its translation: CASSLRDGSGNTIYF. Full variable domain (missing parts from reference TRBV7-2 and TRBJ1-3): GAGVSQSPSNKVTEKGKDVELRCDPISGHTALYWYRQSLGQGLEFLIYFQGNSAPDKSGLPSDRFSAERTGGSVSTLTIQRTQQEDSAVYLCASSLRDGSGNTIYFGEGSWLTVV.

The chain combines TRBV11-3 with TRBJ2-7; 10 bases map to TRBD1. Germline V gives CDR1 SGHNT, CDR2 YENEEA. J lost 3 bases, V lost 4 bases, and 6 bases had no gene match. CDR3 length: 15 residues. The DNA for the CDR3 is TGTGCCAGCAGCTCCCCGGGACAGGGGATCTACGAGCAGTACTTC. Protein product: CASSSPGQGIYEQYF.

CDR3 sequence: CASSDGQLRGYGYTF. For the CDR3, the DNA is TGTGCCAGCAGCGACGGACAGCTAAGGGGCTATGGCTACACCTTC. The chain recombines TRBV6-5 with TRBJ1-2, with D possibly TRBD1 on 6 matching bases. From germline, CDR1 is MNHEY and CDR2 SVGAGI. CDR3 length: 15 amino acids. Trimming removed 6 bases at V and 4 bases at J, with 18 bases between.

The CDR3 DNA reads TGCGCCAGCAGCCCCTGGGGTACTAGCCGAACCACCTCCTACAATGAGCAGTTCTTC. Translating it yields CASSPWGTSRTTSYNEQFF. J is TRBJ2-1 and V is TRBV5-1, with D possibly matching TRBD2 (6 bases). Germline V CDR1 and CDR2: SGHRS, YFSETQ. The CDR3 contains 19 residues. Trimming removed 4 bases at V and 0 bases at J, with 23 bases between.